Below, one T cell receptor beta chain is given with its context. Under the authors' procedure: Amplification with reference gene primers provided the estimates of nucleated cell counts. Some clones are missing from TCRdb's copy, which holds only in-frame ones; the method was immunoSEQ multiplex PCR. The D gene and trimming were derived from the DNA, and the V and J assignments and clone size from that table. This table has about 250,000 clones, approximately 84% appearing once. The data belong to a study of blood T cell repertoires in COVID-19. The receptor comes from a man between 18 and 35 years old who had recovered from COVID-19. Sequencing input: PBMCs or T cells enriched from blood (not recorded which).

The CDR3 coding sequence is TGTGCCAGCAGCCCCCGTTCGCGGGTGGGATATGGCTACACCTTC. It codes for CASSPRSRVGYGYTF. The genes are TRBV11-2 and TRBJ1-2; D gene uncertain. Per germline, CDR1 SGHAT and CDR2 FQNNGV. The CDR3 extends over 15 amino acids. Between the trimmed V and J ends, which lost 5 bases and 5 bases, there was a span of 18 bases.